This T cell receptor (beta chain) was recovered during a study of T cell repertoires in cytomegalovirus infection (dated by TCRdb to the late 2010s). Regarding the study in general: Alongside well-studied HLA-B-restricted epitopes, the peptide stimulations were aimed at recently identified HLA-C-restricted CMV epitopes, whose presentation resists viral immunomodulation. Because public TCR beta signatures pointed to carriage of CMV infection together with the matching HLA type, the HLA type of each donor mattered for the analysis.

In its sample, this clonotype was seen a few times. Its antigen is unknown. No much larger clone exists at a distance of one base, and base qualities are not known. The meaning of the sample's treatment or condition label: in vitro stimulation with specific CMV peptide epitopes to enrich CMV-specific T cells. Overall study results and their limits: Carriers of CMV infection plus the relevant HLA type were discriminated by the cumulative frequency of public TCR beta family members in the study cohort and in an independent roughly 380-donor cohort. The ex vivo response was dominated by HLA-C-restricted CMV-specific TCR beta clonotypes, and the single most frequent clonotype in two of eight donors was supplied by these HLA-C-restricted clonotypes.

Sequencing used an Illumina HiSeq 1500. TCRdb reanalyzed the raw reads on its own, using fastp at Q25 for trimming and MiXCR for clone calling, and kept in-frame beta chains. Each record represents a unique CDR3 protein, reported with the most common genes and DNA among its rows. The sample has approximately 110,000 distinct CDR3 sequences on record, roughly 41% of them singletons. Together, the top ten hold about three quarters of the sample. The sequence derives from a human donor in good health (CMV status not recorded). Some clones in this sample may be carry-over from other donors' samples. Sequenced material: CD8+ T cells from cultured PBMCs, taken from culture after CMV antigen stimulation.

The bases are TGTGCCACCCTCCGGGAGTCGTACAATGAGCAGTTCTTC. It specifies CATLRESYNEQFF. The rearranged segments are TRBV2 and TRBJ2-1, with TRBD2 tentatively as D gene (6 bases match). The CDR3 measures 13 amino acids from cysteine to phenylalanine. The sequence is cut down to CDR3 DNA, 39 bases in frame from base 1. CDR1 and CDR2, looked up from the germline V gene, are SNHLY and FYNNEI. At the junction V is shortened by 10 bases and J by 4 bases, with 14 bases in between.